The 23 T cell receptor beta chains below were found in one sample sequenced in a study of T cell repertoires in cytomegalovirus infection. Using its own MiXCR run on the reads, TCRdb lists one record per CDR3 protein. The sample has 150,000 to 200,000 distinct CDR3 sequences, roughly 15% seen once. The material sequenced was CD8+ T cells from PBMCs. The source of these receptors is a human donor in good health (CMV status not recorded). Some clones in this sample may be carry-over from other donors' samples.

This clonotype was observed a handful of times. The genes are TRBV7-9 and TRBJ2-3; possibly TRBD1 or TRBD2 for D (5 bases each). This CDR3 spans 14 amino acids. Germline V gives CDR1 SEHNR, CDR2 FQNEAQ (reference sequence). Trimming left V 6 bases short and J 7 bases short, with 17 bases between. DNA for the CDR3: TGTGCCAGCAGATCCGGGACCACCCTAAATACGCAGTATTTT. Protein: CASRSGTTLNTQYF.

This clonotype was seen a few times. The chain links TRBV3-1 to TRBJ2-7, with 8 bases that match TRBD2. The CDR3 covers 15 residues. The germline V gene has CDR1 LGHDT and CDR2 YNNKEL (reference sequence). J lost 3 bases, V lost 4 bases, and 8 bases had no gene match. DNA of the CDR3: TGTGCCAGCAGCCCAAAGCGGGGGACCTTCTACGAGCAGTACTTC. Its translation is CASSPKRGTFYEQYF.

This clonotype was detected only a few times. The rearrangement links TRBV28 to TRBJ1-1, with D possibly matching TRBD1 (6 bases). The germline V and J ends were trimmed by 3 bases and 4 bases, with 15 bases remaining between them. The V gene's germline CDR1 is MDHEN and CDR2 SYDVKM. This CDR3 region has 15 residues. This CDR3 is CASSFRGTSITEAFF. DNA of the CDR3: TGTGCCAGCAGTTTTAGGGGGACAAGTATCACTGAAGCTTTCTTT.

This sequence joins TRBV20-1 and TRBJ2-1; 15 nucleotides agree with TRBD2. The CDR3 extends over 17 amino acids. Germline-derived CDR1 and CDR2 are DFQATT and SNEGSKA (reference sequence). J gave up 2 bases and V 6 bases, and 8 bases lay outside the gene matches. CDR3 in amino acids: CSAWGTSGGRAYNEQFF. DNA for the CDR3: TGCAGTGCCTGGGGGACTAGCGGGGGGCGAGCCTACAATGAGCAGTTCTTC.

The chain employs TRBV9 and TRBJ1-1; D gene uncertain. V was shortened by 2 bases and J by 1 base, with 15 bases between the two germline ends. Looked up from germline, CDR1 is SGDLS and CDR2 is YYNGEE. There are 16 residues in the CDR3. The CDR3 bases are TGTGCCAGCAGCGTGGAAGGCGACCCGGGGAACACTGAAGCTTTCTTT. Protein: CASSVEGDPGNTEAFF.

CDR3 coding DNA: TGCAGCGTTAACCTCCGGACTCCTAACTATGGCTACACCTTC. Residues: CSVNLRTPNYGYTF. This chain connects TRBV29-1 to TRBJ1-2; no firm D call. From germline, CDR1 is SQVTM and CDR2 ANQGSEA. The CDR3 extends over 14 amino acids. Trimming removed 5 bases at V and 0 bases at J, with 13 bases between.

J is TRBJ2-1 and V is TRBV7-6; TRBD2 aligns across 8 bases. This CDR3 is built from 16 residues. Germline CDR1 SGHVS, CDR2 FNYEAQ. The V segment lost 2 bases and the J segment 1 base; nucleotides outside the gene matches: 4. The CDR3 region has the DNA TGTGCCAGCAGCTTAAGGCGGGGGGCGTCCTACAATGAGCAGTTCTTC. Encoded protein: CASSLRRGASYNEQFF.

V is TRBV5-1 and J is TRBJ2-7, with 8 positions matching TRBD1. This CDR3 has 16 amino acids. Per the germline V gene, CDR1 is SGHRS and CDR2 is YFSETQ. The ends lost 0 bases at V and 3 bases at J; junction bases unmatched: 8. Here the CDR3 DNA reads TGCGCCAGCAGCTTGGAGCCGGACAGGGTCCTCTACGAGCAGTACTTC. Translation gives CASSLEPDRVLYEQYF.

A few counts support this clonotype. The V and J genes are TRBV5-8 and TRBJ1-1; 8 nucleotides agree with TRBD1. This CDR3 spans 14 amino acids. Trimming took 0 bases from V and 5 from J; bases not matched to a gene: 3. Germline values: CDR1 SGHTS, CDR2 YDEGEE. DNA of the CDR3: TGTGCCAGCAGCTTGGGGCAGGGGGCAACTGAAGCTTTCTTT. Protein: CASSLGQGATEAFF.

The chain is built from TRBV4-1 and TRBJ2-3; 11 bases fit TRBD2. Germline V gives CDR1 MGHRA, CDR2 YSYEKL. V lost 2 bases to trimming and J lost 3 bases; unmatched junction nucleotides: 4. This CDR3 comprises 16 residues. DNA of the CDR3: TGCGCCAGCAGCCAACCGGGACTAGCGGCAACAGATACGCAGTATTTT. It encodes CASSQPGLAATDTQYF.

This clonotype came up many times. CDR3: CASSWDSTFQYF. The CDR3 DNA follows: TGTGCCAGCAGCTGGGACAGTACGTTCCAGTACTTC. The genes are TRBV7-2 and TRBJ2-7; TRBD1 matches at 7 bases. The V segment lost 4 bases and the J segment 10 bases; nucleotides outside the gene matches: 7. The CDR3 is 12 amino acids. Looked up from germline, CDR1 is SGHTA and CDR2 is FQGNSA.

This clonotype came up a few times. The chain links TRBV4-3 to TRBJ1-4; D is ambiguous. This CDR3 has 13 residues. Germline assignment: CDR1 LGHNA and CDR2 YSLEER. Trimming removed 1 base at V and 5 bases at J, with 5 bases between. The CDR3 region is CASSQVENEKLFF. The CDR3 DNA follows: TGCGCCAGCAGCCAAGTTGAAAATGAAAAACTGTTTTTT.

The gene calls are TRBV7-2 and TRBJ2-3; 12 bases align to TRBD2. V was pared by 5 bases and J by 2 bases, with 5 bases of the junction left unmatched. This CDR3 comprises 16 residues. Germline-derived CDR1 and CDR2 are SGHTA and FQGNSA. In DNA, the CDR3 is TGTGCCAGCAGCGGTCTAGCGGGGGGGTACACAGATACGCAGTATTTT. Translation: CASSGLAGGYTDTQYF.

In its sample, this clonotype was seen a few times. This rearrangement joins TRBV29-1 to TRBJ1-2; unclear D gene. Looked up from germline, CDR1 is SQVTM and CDR2 is ANQGSEA. The germline V and J ends were trimmed by 0 bases and 8 bases, with 7 bases remaining between them. There are 11 residues in the CDR3. The CDR3 DNA is TGCAGCGTTGAAGATACGGGAGGCTACACCTTC. Its protein product is CSVEDTGGYTF.

This clonotype was seen a few times. This sequence joins TRBV4-2 and TRBJ1-2; D uncertain. The CDR3 has 15 residues. Trimming cost V 1 base and J 1 base, with 10 bases left between them. CDR1 LGHNA and CDR2 YNFKEQ come from the germline V gene. In DNA, the CDR3 is TGTGCCAGCAGCCAAGGTGATGTTCTTAACTATGGCTACACCTTC. Protein sequence: CASSQGDVLNYGYTF.

The chain uses TRBV19 and TRBJ2-5; 13 nucleotides align to TRBD2. V was pared by 4 bases and J by 0 bases, with 8 bases of the junction left unmatched. The CDR3 length is 18 residues. The germline V gene encodes CDR1 LNHDA and CDR2 SQIVND (reference sequence). In nucleotides, the CDR3 is TGTGCCAGTAGTAACGGACTAGCGGGGGACCTGTACCAAGAGACCCAGTACTTC. It encodes CASSNGLAGDLYQETQYF.

In this sample, this clonotype turned up a few times. The chain employs TRBV7-9 and TRBJ2-3, with unresolved D. Germline lookup yields CDR1 SEHNR and CDR2 FQNEAQ (reference sequence). The V end was cut by 1 base, the J end by 0 bases, with 8 bases between. The CDR3 is made up of 15 amino acids. The CDR3 reads CASSLGFDSTDTQYF. The CDR3 DNA follows: TGTGCCAGCAGCTTAGGGTTCGACAGCACAGATACGCAGTATTTT.

The gene calls are TRBV28 and TRBJ2-7, with a weak D call TRBD1 (6 bases). CDR1 is MDHEN and CDR2 is SYDVKM in the germline V gene. V shed 2 bases and J shed 3 bases, with 8 bases lying between them. This CDR3 contains 13 residues. CDR3 sequence: CASSLGQIYEQYF. In DNA, the CDR3 is TGTGCCAGCAGTTTAGGACAGATCTACGAGCAGTACTTC.

The V call is TRBV7-8, the J call TRBJ2-7, with a weak D call TRBD1 (5 bases). Trimming cost V 5 bases and J 2 bases, with 13 bases left between them. Per the germline V gene, CDR1 is SGHVS and CDR2 is FQNEAQ. The CDR3 is made up of 14 amino acids. The CDR3 nucleotides are TGTGCCAGCAGCCTTGGGGCGGTCCCCTACGAGCAGTACTTC. Translation gives CASSLGAVPYEQYF.

A few counts support this clonotype. The chain employs TRBV5-5 and TRBJ2-2; D is perhaps TRBD1 (6 bases). Trimming took 6 bases from V and 1 from J, leaving 16 bases between them. Germline V gene lookup returns CDR1 SGHKS and CDR2 YYEKEE (reference sequence). This CDR3 has 16 residues. CDR3 loop: CASTSRPGQNTGELFF. CDR3 DNA sequence: TGTGCCAGCACCTCCAGACCGGGACAGAACACCGGGGAGCTGTTTTTT.

The rearrangement links TRBV9 to TRBJ2-1; no firm D call. CDR3 length equals 15 residues. Germline CDR1 SGDLS, CDR2 YYNGEE. Trimming took off 3 bases at V and 6 bases at J, with 16 bases between the two ends. CDR3 bases: TGTGCCAGCAGCGCTCCCGGTACAGCGCGCAATGAGCAGTTCTTC. Translation: CASSAPGTARNEQFF.

Only a few counts were recorded for this clonotype. The genes are TRBV7-2 and TRBJ1-6; the D gene is possibly TRBD1 (5 bases). The CDR3 is made up of 17 amino acids. Germline V CDR1 and CDR2: SGHTA, FQGNSA. The ends were cut back, 4 bases at V and 8 bases at J, with 21 bases in the middle. The CDR3 sequence is CASSYNDYGAWDSPLHF. The CDR3 nucleotides are TGTGCCAGCAGCTATAACGATTACGGGGCTTGGGATTCACCCCTCCACTTT.

The chain has TRBV12-3 or TRBV12-4 and TRBJ1-2, with no clear D. This CDR3 has 14 amino acids. V was pared by 5 bases and J by 0 bases, with 10 bases between. CDR3 coding DNA: TGTGCCAGCAGTGTGGACGAAGCTAACTATGGCTACACCTTC. It encodes CASSVDEANYGYTF.